This T cell receptor beta chain was observed in a study of T cell changes during pregnancy in multiple sclerosis. The CDR3 sequence is 11 residues long. V gave up 3 bases and J gave up 9 bases, with 6 bases separating them. Germline V gene lookup returns CDR1 LNHDA and CDR2 SQIVND (reference sequence). Measured with immunoSEQ multiplex PCR; TCRdb has only the in-frame clones, and not every one. The sample yields over 60,000 clones, 90% to 95% seen once. The sequencing used CD4+ T cells from peripheral blood mononuclear cells, collected in the third trimester of pregnancy. This sequence was found in a female donor in good health, enrolled as a control in a pregnancy study. The rearrangement uses TRBV19 and TRBJ1-3, with D hard to call. The CDR3 nucleotides read TGTGCCAGTAGTATCGCCGGCACCATATATTTT. The encoded protein is CASSIAGTIYF. Supplemented by reference TRBV19 and TRBJ1-3, the full variable domain reads DGGITQSPKYLFRKEGQNVTLSCEQNLNHDAMYWYRQDPGQGLRLIYYSQIVNDFQKGDIAEGYSVSREKKESFPLTVTSAQKNPTAFYLCASSIAGTIYFGEGSWLTVV.